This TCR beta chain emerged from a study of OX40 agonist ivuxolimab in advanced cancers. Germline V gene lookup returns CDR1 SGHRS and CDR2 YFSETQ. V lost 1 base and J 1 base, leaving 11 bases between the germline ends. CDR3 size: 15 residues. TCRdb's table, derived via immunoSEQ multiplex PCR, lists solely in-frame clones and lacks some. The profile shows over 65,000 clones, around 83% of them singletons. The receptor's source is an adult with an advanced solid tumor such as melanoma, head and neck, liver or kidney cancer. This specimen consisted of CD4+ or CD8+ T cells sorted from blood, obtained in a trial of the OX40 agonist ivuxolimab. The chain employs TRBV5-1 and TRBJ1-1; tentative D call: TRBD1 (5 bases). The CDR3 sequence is CASSLTAGTNTEAFF. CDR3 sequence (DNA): TGCGCCAGCAGCTTGACGGCAGGGACGAACACTGAAGCTTTCTTT.